Following are 5 T cell receptor beta chains from one sample sequenced in a study of T cell responses to AZD1222 COVID-19 vaccine. Libraries were prepared by immunoSEQ multiplex PCR; TCRdb keeps only in-frame clonotypes and omits some of them. The table records 150,000 to 250,000 clones, more than 85% of them present only once. Specimen: peripheral blood, collected 28 days after the second AZD1222 dose. The receptors shown here come from an adult who received the AZD1222 COVID-19 vaccine.

The chain uses TRBV19 and TRBJ1-2, with a weak D call TRBD1 (5 bases). The CDR3 contains 15 residues. Germline V lookup: CDR1 LNHDA, CDR2 SQIVND (reference sequence). V was pared by 1 base and J by 4 bases, with 13 bases between. The CDR3 DNA is TGTGCCAGTAGTATAGGAGGGGCCGTGCTCTATGGCTACACCTTC. This sequence encodes CASSIGGAVLYGYTF. Full variable domain (rest looked up from reference TRBV19 and TRBJ1-2): DGGITQSPKYLFRKEGQNVTLSCEQNLNHDAMYWYRQDPGQGLRLIYYSQIVNDFQKGDIAEGYSVSREKKESFPLTVTSAQKNPTAFYLCASSIGGAVLYGYTFGSGTRLTVV.

The chain recombines TRBV7-6 with TRBJ2-2; 8 nucleotides agree with TRBD1. J gave up 7 bases and V 0 bases, and 7 bases lay outside the gene matches. CDR1 is SGHVS and CDR2 is FNYEAQ in the germline V gene. This CDR3 is built from 16 residues. The CDR3: CASSLASGQGGGELFF. CDR3 nucleotides: TGTGCCAGCAGCTTAGCCTCCGGACAGGGCGGCGGGGAGCTGTTTTTT.

The V and J genes are TRBV3-1 (or the pseudogene TRBV3-2) and TRBJ2-7, with D possibly TRBD2 on 5 matching bases. Germline CDR1 reads LGHDT; CDR2 reads YNNKEL (reference sequence). Trimming took off 3 bases at V and 7 bases at J, with 13 bases between the two ends. This CDR3 spans 13 amino acids. The CDR3 DNA reads as TGTGCCAGCAGCCACGGGGATTTCGGGGAGCAGTACTTC. This sequence encodes CASSHGDFGEQYF.

This chain joins TRBV18 and TRBJ1-2, with 8 bases fitting TRBD1. Germline assignment: CDR1 KGHSH and CDR2 LQKENI. V was pared by 3 bases and J by 4 bases, with 7 bases of the junction left unmatched. The CDR3 spans 15 residues. The CDR3 nucleotides read TGTGCCAGCTCACCTAGGGGCAGGGGGCCCTATGGCTACACCTTC. Translated, it gives CASSPRGRGPYGYTF.

The chain couples TRBV10-3 to TRBJ2-7; 8 bases line up with TRBD2. This CDR3 has 14 residues. Germline CDR1 ENHRY, CDR2 SYGVKD. Unmatched junction bases numbered 8, after V lost 6 bases and J lost 4 bases. CDR3 DNA sequence: TGTGCCATCAGGGCGGAAGCGGGGGTTTACGAGCAGTACTTC. This gives the protein CAIRAEAGVYEQYF.